This TCR beta chain stems from a study of blood T cell repertoires in COVID-19. At the level of the study: Researchers got acute and convalescent COVID-19 samples from the United States, Italy and Spain. Sample material is recorded as cDNA or gDNA derived from T cells, B-cell-depleted T cells, or PBMCs.

Measured with immunoSEQ multiplex PCR; TCRdb has only the in-frame clones, and not every one. The data contain approximately 240,000 clones, about 90% of them singletons. Germline assignment: CDR1 DFQATT and CDR2 SNEGSKA (reference sequence). CDR3 length: 11 amino acids. Deletions cut 4 bases from V and 9 bases from J, with 13 bases between. This receptor was obtained from a woman between 18 and 29 years old who had recovered from COVID-19. V is TRBV20-1 and J is TRBJ2-7; D not certain. Source material: peripheral blood. The CDR3 bases are TGCAGTGCTACATTCCGACGCGGGCAGTACTTC. Its protein is CSATFRRGQYF.